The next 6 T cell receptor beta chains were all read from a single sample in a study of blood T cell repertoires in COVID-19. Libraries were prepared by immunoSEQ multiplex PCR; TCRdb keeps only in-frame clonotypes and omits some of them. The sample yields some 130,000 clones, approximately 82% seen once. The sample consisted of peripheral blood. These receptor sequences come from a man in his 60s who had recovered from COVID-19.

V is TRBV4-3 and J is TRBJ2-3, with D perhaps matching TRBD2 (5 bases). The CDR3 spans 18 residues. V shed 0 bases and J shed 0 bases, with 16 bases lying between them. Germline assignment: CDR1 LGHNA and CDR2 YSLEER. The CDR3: CASSQDLASGPSTDTQYF. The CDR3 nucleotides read TGCGCCAGCAGCCAAGATTTAGCGAGCGGTCCTAGCACAGATACGCAGTATTTT.

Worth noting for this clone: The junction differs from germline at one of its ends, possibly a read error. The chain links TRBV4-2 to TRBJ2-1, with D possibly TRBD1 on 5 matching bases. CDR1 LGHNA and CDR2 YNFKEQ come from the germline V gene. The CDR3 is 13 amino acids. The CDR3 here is CASSQEEDSPRVF. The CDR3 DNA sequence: TGTGCCAGCAGCCAAGAAGAAGACAGCCCTAGGGTCTTC.

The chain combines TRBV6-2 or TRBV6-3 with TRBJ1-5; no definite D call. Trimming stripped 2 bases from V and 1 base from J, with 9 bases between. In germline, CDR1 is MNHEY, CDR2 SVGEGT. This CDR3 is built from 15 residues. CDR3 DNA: TGTGCCAGCAGTTACGCCTCGGGGAGCAATCAGCCCCAGCATTTT. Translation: CASSYASGSNQPQHF.

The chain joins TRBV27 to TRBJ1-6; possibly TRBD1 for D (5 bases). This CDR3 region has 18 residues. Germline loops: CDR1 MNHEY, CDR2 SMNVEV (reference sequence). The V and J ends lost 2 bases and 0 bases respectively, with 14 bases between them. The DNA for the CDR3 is TGTGCCAGCAGTTTAAGTGGACAACTAAGCTCCTATAATTCACCCCTCCACTTT. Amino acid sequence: CASSLSGQLSSYNSPLHF.

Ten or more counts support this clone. The CDR3 sequence is CASSSPGLNRVTGELFF. The CDR3 nucleotides read TGTGCCAGCAGTTCCCCCGGCCTGAACAGGGTTACCGGGGAGCTGTTTTTT. The J gene is TRBJ2-2, the V gene TRBV28, with D maybe TRBD1 (6 bases). Germline CDR1 and CDR2: MDHEN and SYDVKM. The CDR3 spans 17 residues. The V and J ends lost 4 bases and 5 bases respectively, with 20 bases between them.

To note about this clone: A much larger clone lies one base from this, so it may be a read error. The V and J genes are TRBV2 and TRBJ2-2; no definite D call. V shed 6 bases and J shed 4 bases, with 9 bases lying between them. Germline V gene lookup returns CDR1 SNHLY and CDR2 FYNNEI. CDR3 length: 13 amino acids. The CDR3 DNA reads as TGTGCCAGCAGCGCCCTAGGCACCGGGGAGCTGTTTTTT. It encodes CASSALGTGELFF. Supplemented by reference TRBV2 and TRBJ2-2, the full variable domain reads EPEVTQTPSHQVTQMGQEVILRCVPISNHLYFYWYRQILGQKVEFLVSFYNNEISEKSEIFDDQFSVERPDGSNFTLKIRSTKLEDSAMYFCASSALGTGELFFGEGSRLTVL.